This TCR beta chain was recovered during a study of blood T cell repertoires in COVID-19. CDR3 length equals 14 residues. Germline V lookup: CDR1 SGHAT, CDR2 FQDESV (reference sequence). V was trimmed by 2 bases and J by 0 bases, leaving 7 bases between them. Assay used: immunoSEQ multiplex PCR; TCRdb lists only in-frame clones, some missing. Of under 250,000 clones in the sample, approximately 85% were seen once. The chain is built from TRBV11-1 and TRBJ1-1, with D maybe TRBD1 (5 bases). Source material: peripheral blood. The sequence was obtained from a woman aged 70-85 years with COVID-19, enrolled during active disease. The CDR3 bases are TGTGCCAGCAGCTTAAGGGGCTTGAACACTGAAGCTTTCTTT. Translated, it gives CASSLRGLNTEAFF.